This T cell receptor (beta chain) comes out of a study of T cell changes during pregnancy in multiple sclerosis. Clones were sequenced by immunoSEQ multiplex PCR, and TCRdb holds only the in-frame ones, with some missing. The sample includes 55,000 or so clones, around 93% seen only once; the top ten take approximately 0.6%. Here the sequenced sample was CD4+ T cells from peripheral blood mononuclear cells, taken after pregnancy. This clonotype was obtained from a female donor with multiple sclerosis, enrolled in a pregnancy study.

The CDR3, as DNA: TGTGCCAGCAGCTTAGGAGCAGGGTTCACAGATACGCAGTATTTT. Its protein product is CASSLGAGFTDTQYF. The rearrangement joins TRBV7-2 to TRBJ2-3, with D tentatively TRBD1 (5 bases). Trimming removed 1 base from V and 2 bases from J, with 10 bases in between. CDR3 size: 15 residues. Germline V gene lookup returns CDR1 SGHTA and CDR2 FQGNSA.